Shown below are 24 T cell receptor beta chains from a single sample sequenced in a study of cytomegalovirus exposure and HLA in healthy donors. The PCR made use of 60 Vbeta and 13 Jbeta primers. Using immunoSEQ multiplex PCR, the repertoire was profiled, and TCRdb retains in-frame clones only, with some absent. Seen here are approximately 100,000 clones, over 60% observed once, and the top ten hold approximately 2.4%. The sequencing input was PBMCs. The receptors here all came from a female donor in good health and CMV-seronegative.

This clone was recorded once. The chain recombines TRBV29-1 with TRBJ2-3; 11 bases align to TRBD2. Germline CDR1 and CDR2: SQVTM and ANQGSEA. The length of the CDR3 is 14 residues. The junction had 7 bases not matched to a gene; V was cut back by 6 bases and J by 5 bases. As DNA, the CDR3 is TGCAGCGTAACTCTAGCGGGGGGTAGAGATACGCAGTATTTT. It specifies CSVTLAGGRDTQYF.

The gene calls are TRBV15 and TRBJ1-2, with D perhaps TRBD1 (5 bases). CDR3 length: 14 amino acids. The germline gives CDR1 LNHNV, CDR2 YYDKDF (reference sequence). V was cut by 8 bases and J by 0 bases, with 13 bases left in between. This CDR3 is CATGTQGPNYGYTF. The CDR3 DNA sequence: TGTGCCACCGGGACTCAGGGCCCTAACTATGGCTACACCTTC.

Points on this clone: The limits of the CDR3 on the DNA are not certain, so only TCRdb's listed CDR3 is given. The chain is built from TRBV19 and TRBJ2-1; the table calls TRBD2, which could not be checked here. The CDR3 sequence runs 15 residues, both termini included. CDR1 is LNHDA, CDR2 SQIVND, per germline (reference sequence). Here the CDR3 reads CASTSGAAGRNEQFF.

The J gene is TRBJ2-2, the V gene TRBV25-1; 9 positions match TRBD1. CDR1 and CDR2 (germline): MGHDK, SYGVNS. The CDR3 length is 15 residues. The V gene end was trimmed by 3 bases and the J gene end by 4 bases; junction bases not matched to a gene: 3. The CDR3 region has the DNA TGTGCCAGCAGTGACACAGGGGGCATCACCGGGGAGCTGTTTTTT. It specifies CASSDTGGITGELFF.

The V gene is TRBV13, the J gene TRBJ2-3; D uncertain. The germline CDR1 and CDR2 sequences are PRHDT and FYEKMQ (reference sequence). The V end lost 3 bases, the J end lost 0 bases, and 7 bases lay between the germline ends. CDR3 length equals 14 residues. This CDR3 is CASSFIGSTDTQYF. The CDR3 bases are TGTGCCAGCAGCTTTATCGGGAGCACAGATACGCAGTATTTT.

V usage is TRBV6-5 and J usage is TRBJ2-5; 9 bases align to TRBD2. The CDR3 consists of 15 residues. V was pared by 6 bases and J by 4 bases, with 9 bases of the junction left unmatched. Looked up from germline, CDR1 is MNHEY and CDR2 is SVGAGI. The CDR3, as DNA: TGTGCCAGCAGCCGGAACGGCGGGGGGGTAGAGACCCAGTACTTC. Its translation: CASSRNGGGVETQYF.

This clone was detected only a few times. The V gene is TRBV10-3, the J gene TRBJ1-4, with TRBD1 as a possible D gene (6 bases). There are 12 residues in the CDR3. CDR1 is ENHRY, CDR2 SYGVKD, per germline. Trimming took off 7 bases at V and 3 bases at J, with 6 bases between the two ends. DNA for the CDR3: TGTGCCATCAAGGGGGCTAATGAAAAACTGTTTTTT. Its translation: CAIKGANEKLFF.

The rearrangement links TRBV2 to TRBJ1-1; no clear D gene. V lost 5 bases to trimming and J lost 2 bases, with 12 bases between them. The CDR3 is 14 amino acids. The germline gives CDR1 SNHLY, CDR2 FYNNEI. CDR3 region: CASSRQVLNTEAFF. In nucleotides, the CDR3 is TGTGCCAGCAGTAGGCAGGTCCTAAACACTGAAGCTTTCTTT.

V gene TRBV19 combines with J gene TRBJ1-2; D is perhaps TRBD1 (5 bases). Germline-derived CDR1 and CDR2 are LNHDA and SQIVND (reference sequence). The CDR3 has 13 residues. V lost 3 bases and J 10 bases, leaving 15 bases between the germline ends. The DNA of the CDR3 is TGTGCCAGTAGTATCACGTGGGAGGGGTACTACACCTTC. Protein product: CASSITWEGYYTF.

The chain carries TRBV30 and TRBJ1-1, with no clear D. Between the trimmed V and J ends, which lost 8 bases and 0 bases, there was a span of 13 bases. The CDR3 sequence is 13 residues long. Germline lookup yields CDR1 GTSNPN and CDR2 SVGIG (reference sequence). CDR3 residues: CAVQLIMNTEAFF. CDR3 DNA: TGTGCCGTACAGCTAATAATGAACACTGAAGCTTTCTTT.

The V and J genes are TRBV10-3 and TRBJ2-2; 9 bases fit TRBD2. Unmatched junction bases numbered 3, after V lost 7 bases and J lost 6 bases. CDR3 length equals 13 residues. CDR1 ENHRY and CDR2 SYGVKD come from the germline V gene. CDR3 coding DNA: TGTGCCATCACTCAGCGGGGGGCCGGGGAGCTGTTTTTT. Its translation is CAITQRGAGELFF.

The chain carries TRBV4-3 and TRBJ2-7, with a possible D match to TRBD1 (5 bases). CDR1 is LGHNA, CDR2 YSLEER, per germline. V was pared by 2 bases and J by 2 bases, with 13 bases between. The CDR3 is 15 amino acids. CDR3 region: CASSQSTVGTYEQYF. CDR3 nucleotide sequence: TGCGCCAGCAGCCAATCGACAGTGGGGACCTACGAGCAGTACTTC.

V gene TRBV5-5 combines with J gene TRBJ2-7; D gene uncertain. With 4 bases removed from V and 5 bases from J, the gap between germline ends came to 13 bases. This CDR3 spans 13 amino acids. Per the germline V gene, CDR1 is SGHKS and CDR2 is YYEKEE (reference sequence). The CDR3 region has the DNA TGTGCCAGCAGCCCGGTTCCGCGTAACGAGCAGTACTTC. Amino acids: CASSPVPRNEQYF.

This chain connects TRBV4-3 to TRBJ2-3; D may be TRBD1 (5 bases). The CDR3 extends over 15 amino acids. Germline-derived CDR1 and CDR2 are LGHNA and YSLEER. Trimming cost V 2 bases and J 2 bases, with 11 bases left between them. In nucleotides, the CDR3 is TGCGCCAGCAGCCAAACCACAGGAACCACAGATACGCAGTATTTT. Its protein product is CASSQTTGTTDTQYF.

The chain combines TRBV27 with TRBJ1-1; D remains ambiguous. CDR1 is MNHEY, CDR2 SMNVEV, per germline (reference sequence). V was shortened by 5 bases and J by 5 bases, with 21 bases between the two germline ends. The CDR3 has 16 amino acids. DNA of the CDR3: TGTGCCAGCAGTGTTCCCGGGCCCCCCGGAGGGACTGAAGCTTTCTTT. This gives the protein CASSVPGPPGGTEAFF.

The genes are TRBV7-7 and TRBJ2-1; 9 positions agree with TRBD1. The junction had 8 bases not matched to a gene; V was cut back by 3 bases and J by 5 bases. This CDR3 region has 16 residues. From germline, CDR1 is SSHAT and CDR2 FNYEAQ (reference sequence). CDR3 DNA sequence: TGTGCCAGCAGCTTCGGACCGGGACAGGGTAACAATGAGCAGTTCTTC. This gives the protein CASSFGPGQGNNEQFF.

Comments on this clone: One end of the junction fails to match germline, which may point to a read error. J is TRBJ2-5 and V is TRBV28; D not certain. Germline CDR1 is MDHEN and CDR2 is SYDVKM. The CDR3 sequence is 11 residues long. CDR3 amino acids: CASTAHWAVDF. The DNA for the CDR3 is TGTGCCAGCACAGCCCATTGGGCCGTGGACTTC.

The chain employs TRBV7-2 and TRBJ2-5, with 10 nucleotides matching TRBD2. J was trimmed by 5 bases and V by 4 bases; bases with no gene match: 7. The CDR3 is 15 residues long. CDR1 is SGHTA, CDR2 FQGNSA, per germline. CDR3 DNA: TGTGCCAGCAGCTCCGAAGCGGGGGGGAGGGAGACCCAGTACTTC. Translation: CASSSEAGGRETQYF.

The V call is TRBV5-1, the J call TRBJ2-1; 7 bases line up with TRBD1. Germline-derived CDR1 and CDR2 are SGHRS and YFSETQ. The junction had 6 bases not matched to a gene; V was cut back by 4 bases and J by 5 bases. The CDR3 contains 14 residues. CDR3 sequence reads: CASSRDSKNNEQFF. DNA of the CDR3: TGCGCCAGCAGCCGGGACAGCAAGAACAATGAGCAGTTCTTC.

The V and J genes are TRBV7-9 and TRBJ1-3; D gene unclear. The CDR3 length is 16 residues. Germline V lookup: CDR1 SEHNR, CDR2 FQNEAQ (reference sequence). Deletions cut 1 base from V and 3 bases from J, with 13 bases between. CDR3 nucleotide sequence: TGTGCCAGCAGCTTAGTCCTTTCGGTGGTTGGAAACACCATATATTTT. Protein product: CASSLVLSVVGNTIYF.

V gene TRBV29-1 combines with J gene TRBJ2-2, with D hard to call. Trimming took off 4 bases at V and 3 bases at J, with 9 bases between the two ends. This CDR3 is built from 13 residues. Per the germline V gene, CDR1 is SQVTM and CDR2 is ANQGSEA. The CDR3: CSVVYTYTGELFF. The CDR3 nucleotides are TGCAGCGTTGTGTACACCTACACCGGGGAGCTGTTTTTT.

V usage is TRBV4-2 and J usage is TRBJ2-3, with 7 bases that match TRBD2. Germline V gives CDR1 LGHNA, CDR2 YNFKEQ. The CDR3 is made up of 16 amino acids. V dropped 0 bases and J dropped 2; count of bases not matched to a gene: 5. CDR3 coding DNA: TGTGCCAGCAGCCAAGATCCAAGCGGGGTCACAGATACGCAGTATTTT. This sequence encodes CASSQDPSGVTDTQYF.

The gene calls are TRBV27 and TRBJ2-6, with D possibly TRBD2 on 5 matching bases. The germline V and J ends were trimmed by 10 bases and 7 bases, with 20 bases remaining between them. CDR3 size: 15 residues. Germline V gives CDR1 MNHEY, CDR2 SMNVEV (reference sequence). The CDR3 region has the DNA TGTGCCAACCTGGACGGGATTATAAACGCCAACGTCCTGACTTTC. It translates to CANLDGIINANVLTF.

The chain carries TRBV7-8 and TRBJ2-7; 11 bases match TRBD2. CDR3 length: 19 residues. The trim removed 5 bases at V and 0 bases at J, leaving 15 bases unmatched. In germline, CDR1 is SGHVS, CDR2 FQNEAQ. CDR3 DNA: TGTGCCAGCAGCATCCCCCAGATTAGCGGGGGGGATCCCTCCTACGAGCAGTACTTC. It is translated as CASSIPQISGGDPSYEQYF.